Described below is a single T cell receptor (beta chain) sequence and its context. Using immunoSEQ multiplex PCR, the repertoire was profiled, and TCRdb retains in-frame clones only, with some absent. Of over 150,000 clones listed, around 80% are singletons. These data originate in a study of blood T cell repertoires in COVID-19. On the study more broadly: The analysed material was cDNA or gDNA that came from T cells, B-cell-depleted T cells, or PBMCs.

Participants reported their clinical history, and cohort assignment relied on those reports. The study counted Cohort 3 donors as recovered given two negative PCRs, clearance, or symptom resolution. The J segment lost 8 bases and the V segment lost 6 bases, leaving 8 bases of the junction unmatched. The CDR3 is 14 amino acids. Per the germline V gene, CDR1 is MDHEN and CDR2 is SYDVKM. The sample taken for sequencing was PBMCs or T cells enriched from blood (not recorded which). The sequence came from a woman aged 45-65 years who had recovered from COVID-19. This chain connects TRBV28 to TRBJ1-4, with 8 bases lining up with TRBD1. As DNA, the CDR3 is TGTGCCAGCAGATCGACAGGGGTTGGCGAAAAACTGTTTTTT. Amino acid sequence: CASRSTGVGEKLFF.